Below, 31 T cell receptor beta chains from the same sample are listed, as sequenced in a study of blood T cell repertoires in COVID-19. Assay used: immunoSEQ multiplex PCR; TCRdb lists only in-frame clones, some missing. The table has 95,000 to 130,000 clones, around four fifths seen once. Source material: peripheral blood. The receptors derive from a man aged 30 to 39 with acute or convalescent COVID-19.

The CDR3 region is CASSWTGGSNQPQHF. The CDR3 bases are TGTGCCAGTAGTTGGACAGGGGGAAGCAATCAGCCCCAGCATTTT. This rearrangement joins TRBV19 to TRBJ1-5, with 10 bases identical to TRBD1. This CDR3 is 15 amino acids long. The V gene end was trimmed by 5 bases and the J gene end by 1 base; junction bases not matched to a gene: 2. CDR1 LNHDA and CDR2 SQIVND come from the germline V gene (reference sequence). Variable domain in full (rest from reference TRBV19 and TRBJ1-5): DGGITQSPKYLFRKEGQNVTLSCEQNLNHDAMYWYRQDPGQGLRLIYYSQIVNDFQKGDIAEGYSVSREKKESFPLTVTSAQKNPTAFYLCASSWTGGSNQPQHFGDGTRLSIL.

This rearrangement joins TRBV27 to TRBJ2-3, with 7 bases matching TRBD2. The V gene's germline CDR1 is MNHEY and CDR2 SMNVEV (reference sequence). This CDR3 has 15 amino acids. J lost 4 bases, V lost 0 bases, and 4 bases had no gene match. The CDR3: CASSLSGLVADTQYF. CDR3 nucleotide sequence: TGTGCCAGCAGTTTATCCGGACTAGTTGCAGATACGCAGTATTTT.

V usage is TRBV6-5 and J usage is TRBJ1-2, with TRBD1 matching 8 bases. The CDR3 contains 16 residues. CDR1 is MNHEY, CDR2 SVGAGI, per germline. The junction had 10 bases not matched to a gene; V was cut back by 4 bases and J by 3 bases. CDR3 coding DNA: TGTGCCAGCAGTTCCCCCAGGGGGCTGGGATACTATGGCTACACCTTC. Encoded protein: CASSSPRGLGYYGYTF.

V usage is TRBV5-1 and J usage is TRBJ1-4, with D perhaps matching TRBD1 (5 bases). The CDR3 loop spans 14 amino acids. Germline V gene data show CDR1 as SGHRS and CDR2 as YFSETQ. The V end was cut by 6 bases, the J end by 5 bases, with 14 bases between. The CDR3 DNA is TGCGCCAGCACTCTCCATGGGGGGAATGAAAAACTGTTTTTT. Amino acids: CASTLHGGNEKLFF.

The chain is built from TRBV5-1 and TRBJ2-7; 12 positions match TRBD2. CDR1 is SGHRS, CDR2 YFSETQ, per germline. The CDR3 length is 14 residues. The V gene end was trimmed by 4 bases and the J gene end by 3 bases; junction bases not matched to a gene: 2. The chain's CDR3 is CASSETSGSYEQYV. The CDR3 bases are TGCGCCAGCAGCGAGACTAGCGGGAGCTACGAGCAGTACGTC.

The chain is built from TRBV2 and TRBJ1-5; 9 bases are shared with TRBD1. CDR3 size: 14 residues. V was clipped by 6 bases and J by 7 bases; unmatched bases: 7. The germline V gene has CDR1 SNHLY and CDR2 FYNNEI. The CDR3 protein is CASRSQGAGQPQHF. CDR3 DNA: TGTGCCAGCAGGTCACAGGGGGCCGGGCAGCCCCAGCATTTT.

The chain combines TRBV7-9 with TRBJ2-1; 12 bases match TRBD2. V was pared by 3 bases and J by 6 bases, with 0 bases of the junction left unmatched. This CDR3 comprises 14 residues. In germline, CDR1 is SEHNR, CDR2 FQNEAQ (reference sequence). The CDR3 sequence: CASSLGLAGNEQFF. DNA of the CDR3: TGTGCCAGCAGCTTGGGACTAGCGGGCAATGAGCAGTTCTTC.

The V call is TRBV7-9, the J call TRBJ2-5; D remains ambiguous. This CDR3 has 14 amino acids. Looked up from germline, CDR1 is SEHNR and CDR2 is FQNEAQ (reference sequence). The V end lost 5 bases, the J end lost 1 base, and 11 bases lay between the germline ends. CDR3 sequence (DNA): TGTGCCAGCAGCCTCGGGTTGGCCCAAGAGACCCAGTACTTC. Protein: CASSLGLAQETQYF.

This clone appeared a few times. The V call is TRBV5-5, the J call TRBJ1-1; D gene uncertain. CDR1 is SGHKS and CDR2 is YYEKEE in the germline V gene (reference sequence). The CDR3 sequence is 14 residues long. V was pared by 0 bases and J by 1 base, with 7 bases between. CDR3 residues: CASSLGLTNTEAFF. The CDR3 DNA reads TGTGCCAGCAGCTTGGGACTGACGAACACTGAAGCTTTCTTT.

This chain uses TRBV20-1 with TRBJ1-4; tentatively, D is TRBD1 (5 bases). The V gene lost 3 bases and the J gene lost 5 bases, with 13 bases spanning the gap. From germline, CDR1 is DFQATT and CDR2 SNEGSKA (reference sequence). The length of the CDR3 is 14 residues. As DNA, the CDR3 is TGCAGTGCTAGTAGGTCAGGGCGAAATGAAAAACTGTTTTTT. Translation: CSASRSGRNEKLFF.

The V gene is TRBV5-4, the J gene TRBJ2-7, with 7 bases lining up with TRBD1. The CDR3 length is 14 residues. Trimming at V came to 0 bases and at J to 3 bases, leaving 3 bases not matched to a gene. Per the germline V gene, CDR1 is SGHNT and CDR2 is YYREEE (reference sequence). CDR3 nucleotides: TGTGCCAGCAGCTTGGCCAGGGGGAACTACGAGCAGTACTTC. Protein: CASSLARGNYEQYF.

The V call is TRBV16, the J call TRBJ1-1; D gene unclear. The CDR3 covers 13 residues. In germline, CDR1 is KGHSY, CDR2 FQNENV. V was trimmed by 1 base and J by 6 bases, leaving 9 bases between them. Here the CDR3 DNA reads TGTGCCAGCAGCCAATTTACAATCTCTGAAGCTTTCTTT. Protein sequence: CASSQFTISEAFF. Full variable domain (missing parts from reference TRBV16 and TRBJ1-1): GEEVAQTPKHLVRGEGQKAKLYCAPIKGHSYVFWYQQVLKNEFKFLISFQNENVFDETGMPKERFSAKCLPNSPCSLEIQATKLEDSAVYFCASSQFTISEAFFGQGTRLTVV.

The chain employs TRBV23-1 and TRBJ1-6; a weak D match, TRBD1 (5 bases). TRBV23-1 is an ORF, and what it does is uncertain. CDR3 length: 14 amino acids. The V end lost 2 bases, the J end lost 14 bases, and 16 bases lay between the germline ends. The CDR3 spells CASSQRQGICALHF. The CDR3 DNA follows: TGCGCCAGCAGTCAACGGCAGGGTATTTGCGCCCTCCACTTT.

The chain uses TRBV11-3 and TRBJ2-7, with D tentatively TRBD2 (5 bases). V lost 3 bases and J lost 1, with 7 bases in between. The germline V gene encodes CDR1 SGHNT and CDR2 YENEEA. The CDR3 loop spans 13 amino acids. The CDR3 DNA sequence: TGTGCCAGCAGCTTGAGGGTTTCCTACGAGCAGTACTTC. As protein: CASSLRVSYEQYF.

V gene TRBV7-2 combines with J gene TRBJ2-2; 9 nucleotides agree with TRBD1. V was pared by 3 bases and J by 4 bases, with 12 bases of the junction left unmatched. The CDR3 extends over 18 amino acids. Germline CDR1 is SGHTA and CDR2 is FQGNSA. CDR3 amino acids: CASSFTRQDRGVTGELFF. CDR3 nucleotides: TGTGCCAGCAGCTTCACTCGGCAGGACAGGGGCGTCACCGGGGAGCTGTTTTTT.

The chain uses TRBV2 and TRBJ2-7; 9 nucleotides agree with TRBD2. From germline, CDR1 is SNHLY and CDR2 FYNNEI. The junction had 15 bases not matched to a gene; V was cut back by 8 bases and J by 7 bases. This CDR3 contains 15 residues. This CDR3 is CASGARTSATREQYV. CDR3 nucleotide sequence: TGTGCCAGCGGCGCCCGGACTAGCGCCACGAGGGAGCAGTACGTC.

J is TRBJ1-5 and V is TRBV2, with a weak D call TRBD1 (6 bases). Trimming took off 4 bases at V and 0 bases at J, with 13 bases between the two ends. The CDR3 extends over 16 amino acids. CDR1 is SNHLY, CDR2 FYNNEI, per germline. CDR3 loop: CASSGITGNSNQPQHF. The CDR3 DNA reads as TGTGCCAGCAGTGGGATTACAGGGAATAGCAATCAGCCCCAGCATTTT.

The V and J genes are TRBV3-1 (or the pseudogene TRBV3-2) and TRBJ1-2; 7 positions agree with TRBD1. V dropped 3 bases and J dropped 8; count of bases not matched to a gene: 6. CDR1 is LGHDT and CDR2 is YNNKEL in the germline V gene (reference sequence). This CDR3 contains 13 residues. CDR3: CASSQGGQRGYTF. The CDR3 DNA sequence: TGTGCCAGCAGCCAGGGGGGACAGCGGGGCTACACCTTC.

CDR3 amino acids: CASSQDPLQRGPSTDTQYF. Written as DNA, the CDR3 is TGCGCCAGCAGCCAAGATCCTCTCCAGAGGGGGCCTAGCACAGATACGCAGTATTTT. This chain uses TRBV4-3 with TRBJ2-3, with 7 positions matching TRBD1. Germline V gene sequence: CDR1 LGHNA, CDR2 YSLEER. V lost 0 bases, J lost 0 bases, and 12 bases stayed unmatched. This CDR3 has 19 amino acids.

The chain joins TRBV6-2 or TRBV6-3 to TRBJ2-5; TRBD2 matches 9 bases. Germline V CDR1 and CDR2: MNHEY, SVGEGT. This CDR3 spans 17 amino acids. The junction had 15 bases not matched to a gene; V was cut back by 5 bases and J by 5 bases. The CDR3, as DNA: TGTGCCAGCAGTCACCCGCTAGCGGGGAGGGTTGGGGAGACCCAGTACTTC. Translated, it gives CASSHPLAGRVGETQYF.

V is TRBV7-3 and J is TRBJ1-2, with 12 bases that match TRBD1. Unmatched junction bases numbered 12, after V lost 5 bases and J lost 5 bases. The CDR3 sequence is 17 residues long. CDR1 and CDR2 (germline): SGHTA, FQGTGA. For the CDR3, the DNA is TGTGCCAGCAGCCCGGGACAGGGGGCAGAACTGGGGTATGGCTACACCTTC. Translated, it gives CASSPGQGAELGYGYTF.

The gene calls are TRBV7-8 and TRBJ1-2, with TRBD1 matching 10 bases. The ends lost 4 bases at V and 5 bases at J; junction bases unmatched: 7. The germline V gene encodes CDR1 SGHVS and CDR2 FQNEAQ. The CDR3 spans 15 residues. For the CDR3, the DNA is TGTGCCAGCAGCTGGGACAGGGGAAGTATTTATGGCTACACCTTC. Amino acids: CASSWDRGSIYGYTF.

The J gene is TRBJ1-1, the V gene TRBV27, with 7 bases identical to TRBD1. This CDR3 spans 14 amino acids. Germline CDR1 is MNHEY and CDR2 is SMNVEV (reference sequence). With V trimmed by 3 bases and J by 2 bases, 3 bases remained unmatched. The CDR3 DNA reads TGTGCCAGCAGTTTCAGGGGGGAAAACACTGAAGCTTTCTTT. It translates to CASSFRGENTEAFF.

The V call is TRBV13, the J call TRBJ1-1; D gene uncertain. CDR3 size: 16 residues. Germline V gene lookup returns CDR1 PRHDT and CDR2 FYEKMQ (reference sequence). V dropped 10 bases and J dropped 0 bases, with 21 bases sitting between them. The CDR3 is CATYRVRSHMNTEAFF. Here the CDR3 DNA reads TGTGCCACGTACCGGGTCCGGTCTCACATGAACACTGAAGCTTTCTTT. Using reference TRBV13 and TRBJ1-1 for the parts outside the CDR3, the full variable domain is AAGVIQSPRHLIKEKRETATLKCYPIPRHDTVYWYQQGPGQDPQFLISFYEKMQSDKGSIPDRFSAQQFSDYHSELNMSSLELGDSALYFCATYRVRSHMNTEAFFGQGTRLTVV.

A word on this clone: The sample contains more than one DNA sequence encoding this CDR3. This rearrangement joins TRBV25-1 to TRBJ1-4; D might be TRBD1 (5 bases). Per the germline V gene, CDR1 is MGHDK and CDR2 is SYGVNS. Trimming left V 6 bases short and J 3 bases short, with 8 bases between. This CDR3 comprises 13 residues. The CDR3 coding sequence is TGTGCCAGCAGGGACACCCCTAATGAAAAACTGTTTTTT. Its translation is CASRDTPNEKLFF.

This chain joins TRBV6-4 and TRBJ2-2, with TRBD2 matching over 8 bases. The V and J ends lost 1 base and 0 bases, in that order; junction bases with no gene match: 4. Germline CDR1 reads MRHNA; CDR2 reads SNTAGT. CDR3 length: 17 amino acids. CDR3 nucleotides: TGTGCCAGCAGTGACTGGCGCGGGGGGTCGAACACCGGGGAGCTGTTTTTT. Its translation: CASSDWRGGSNTGELFF.

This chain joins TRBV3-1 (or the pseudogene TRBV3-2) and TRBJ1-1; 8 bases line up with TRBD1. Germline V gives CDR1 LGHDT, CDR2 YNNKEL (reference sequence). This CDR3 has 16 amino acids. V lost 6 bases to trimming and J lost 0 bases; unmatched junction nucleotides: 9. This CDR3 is CASSPGTGSMNTEAFF. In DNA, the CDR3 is TGTGCCAGCAGTCCCGGGACAGGTTCCATGAACACTGAAGCTTTCTTT.

The CDR3 reads CASSLRTDYEQYV. The CDR3 nucleotides are TGTGCCAGCAGTTTACGGACAGACTACGAGCAGTACGTC. The V gene is TRBV5-5, the J gene TRBJ2-7; a possible D gene is TRBD1 (6 bases). Germline V CDR1 and CDR2: SGHKS, YYEKEE (reference sequence). CDR3 length equals 13 residues. Trimming left V 5 bases short and J 3 bases short, with 12 bases between.

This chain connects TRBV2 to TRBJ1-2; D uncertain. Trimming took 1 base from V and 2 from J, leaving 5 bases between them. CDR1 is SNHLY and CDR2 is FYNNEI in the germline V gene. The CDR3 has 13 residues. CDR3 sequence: CASSEGRNYGYTF. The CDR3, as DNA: TGTGCCAGCAGTGAAGGCAGGAACTATGGCTACACCTTC.

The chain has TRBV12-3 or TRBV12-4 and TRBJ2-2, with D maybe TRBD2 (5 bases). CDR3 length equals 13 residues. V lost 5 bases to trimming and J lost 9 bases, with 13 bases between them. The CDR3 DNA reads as TGTGCCAGCAGTGTTGGACGGGGTCGGGAGCTGTTTTTT. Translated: CASSVGRGRELFF.

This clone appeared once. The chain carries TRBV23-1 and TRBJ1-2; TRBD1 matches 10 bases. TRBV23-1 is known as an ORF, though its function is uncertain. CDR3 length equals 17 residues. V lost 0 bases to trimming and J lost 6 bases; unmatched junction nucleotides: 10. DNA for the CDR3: TGCGCCAGCAGTCAATCTTGCGACAGGGGGCTAAGGGATGGCTACACCTTC. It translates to CASSQSCDRGLRDGYTF.